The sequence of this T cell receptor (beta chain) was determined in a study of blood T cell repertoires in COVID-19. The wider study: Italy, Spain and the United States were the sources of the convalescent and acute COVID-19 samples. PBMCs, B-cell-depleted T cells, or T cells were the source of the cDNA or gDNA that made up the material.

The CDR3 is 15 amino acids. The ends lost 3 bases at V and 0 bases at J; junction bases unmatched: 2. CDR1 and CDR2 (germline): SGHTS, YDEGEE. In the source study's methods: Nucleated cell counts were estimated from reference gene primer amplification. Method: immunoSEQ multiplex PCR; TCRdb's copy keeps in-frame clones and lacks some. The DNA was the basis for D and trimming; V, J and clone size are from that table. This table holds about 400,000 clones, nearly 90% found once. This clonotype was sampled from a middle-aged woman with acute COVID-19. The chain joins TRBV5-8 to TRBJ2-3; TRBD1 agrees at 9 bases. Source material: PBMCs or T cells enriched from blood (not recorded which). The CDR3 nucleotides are TGTGCCAGCAGCTCGGACAGGGGTAGCACAGATACGCAGTATTTT. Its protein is CASSSDRGSTDTQYF. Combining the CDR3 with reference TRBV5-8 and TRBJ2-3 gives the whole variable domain EAGVTQSPTHLIKTRGQQATLRCSPISGHTSVYWYQQALGLGLQFLLWYDEGEERNRGNFPPRFSGRQFPNYSSELNVNALELEDSALYLCASSSDRGSTDTQYFGPGTRLTVL.